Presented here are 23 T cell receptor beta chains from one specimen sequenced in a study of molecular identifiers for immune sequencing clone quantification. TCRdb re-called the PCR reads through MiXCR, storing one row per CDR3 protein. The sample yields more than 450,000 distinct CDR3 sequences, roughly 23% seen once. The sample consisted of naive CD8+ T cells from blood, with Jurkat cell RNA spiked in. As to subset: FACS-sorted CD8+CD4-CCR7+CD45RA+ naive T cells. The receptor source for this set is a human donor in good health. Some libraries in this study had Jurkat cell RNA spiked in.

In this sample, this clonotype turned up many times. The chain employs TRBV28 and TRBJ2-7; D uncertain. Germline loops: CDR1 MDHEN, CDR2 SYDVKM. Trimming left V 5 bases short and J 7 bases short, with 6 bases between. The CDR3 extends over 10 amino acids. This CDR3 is CASSHGEQYF. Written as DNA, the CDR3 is TGTGCCAGCAGTCACGGAGAGCAGTACTTC.

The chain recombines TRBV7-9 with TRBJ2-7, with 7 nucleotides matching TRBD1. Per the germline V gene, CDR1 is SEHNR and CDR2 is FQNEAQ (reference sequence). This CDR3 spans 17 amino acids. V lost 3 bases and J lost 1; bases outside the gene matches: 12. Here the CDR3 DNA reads TGTGCCAGCAGCTTTTTACGCCGGGACAGAACATCCTACGAGCAGTACTTC. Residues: CASSFLRRDRTSYEQYF. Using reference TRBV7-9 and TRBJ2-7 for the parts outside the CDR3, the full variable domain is DTGVSQNPRHKITKRGQNVTFRCDPISEHNRLYWYRQTLGQGPEFLTYFQNEAQLEKSRLLSDRFSAERPKGSFSTLEIQRTEQGDSAMYLCASSFLRRDRTSYEQYFGPGTRLTVT.

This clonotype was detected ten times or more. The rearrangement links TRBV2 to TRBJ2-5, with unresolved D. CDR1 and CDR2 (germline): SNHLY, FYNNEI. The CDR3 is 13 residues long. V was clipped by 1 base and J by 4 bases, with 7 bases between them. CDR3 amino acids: CASSEGLGETQYF. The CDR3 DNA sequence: TGTGCCAGCAGTGAAGGACTCGGAGAGACCCAGTACTTC.

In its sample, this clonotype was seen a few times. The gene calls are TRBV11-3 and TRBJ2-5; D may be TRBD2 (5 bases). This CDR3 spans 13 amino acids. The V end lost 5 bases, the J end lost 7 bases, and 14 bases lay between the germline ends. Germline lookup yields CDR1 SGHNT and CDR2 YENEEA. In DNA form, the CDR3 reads TGTGCCAGCAGCCTACGGACTGAAGGGACCCAGTACTTC. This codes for CASSLRTEGTQYF. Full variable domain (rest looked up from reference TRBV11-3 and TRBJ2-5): EAGVVQSPRYKIIEKKQPVAFWCNPISGHNTLYWYLQNLGQGPELLIRYENEEAVDDSQLPKDRFSAERLKGVDSTLKIQPAELGDSAVYLCASSLRTEGTQYFGPGTRLLVL.

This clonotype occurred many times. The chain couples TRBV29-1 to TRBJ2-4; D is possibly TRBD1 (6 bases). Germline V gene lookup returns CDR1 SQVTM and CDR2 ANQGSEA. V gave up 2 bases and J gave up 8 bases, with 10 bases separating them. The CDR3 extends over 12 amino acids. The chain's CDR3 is CSVEQGRDIQYF. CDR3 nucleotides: TGCAGCGTTGAACAGGGGAGAGACATTCAGTACTTC. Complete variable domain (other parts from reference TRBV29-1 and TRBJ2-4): SAVISQKPSRDICQRGTSLTIQCQVDSQVTMMFWYRQQPGQSLTLIATANQGSEATYESGFVIDKFPISRPNLTFSTLTVSNMSPEDSSIYLCSVEQGRDIQYFGAGTRLSVL.

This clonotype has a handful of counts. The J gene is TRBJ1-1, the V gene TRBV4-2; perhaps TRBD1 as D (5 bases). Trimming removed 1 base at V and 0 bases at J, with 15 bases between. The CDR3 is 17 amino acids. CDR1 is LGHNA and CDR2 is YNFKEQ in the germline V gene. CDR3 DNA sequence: TGTGCCAGCAGCCAAGTTGAGGGACCGGGCATGAACACTGAAGCTTTCTTT. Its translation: CASSQVEGPGMNTEAFF.

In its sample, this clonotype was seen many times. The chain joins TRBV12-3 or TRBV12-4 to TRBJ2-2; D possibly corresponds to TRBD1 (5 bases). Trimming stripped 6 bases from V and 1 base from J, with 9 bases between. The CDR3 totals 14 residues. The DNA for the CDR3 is TGTGCCAGCAGACCCGGACAGAACACCGGGGAGCTGTTTTTT. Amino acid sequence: CASRPGQNTGELFF.

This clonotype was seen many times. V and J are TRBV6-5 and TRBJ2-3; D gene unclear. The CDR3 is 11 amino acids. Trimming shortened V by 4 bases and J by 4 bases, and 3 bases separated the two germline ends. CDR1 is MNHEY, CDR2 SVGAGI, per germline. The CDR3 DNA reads TGTGCCAGCAGTTCCCCAGATACGCAGTATTTT. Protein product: CASSSPDTQYF.

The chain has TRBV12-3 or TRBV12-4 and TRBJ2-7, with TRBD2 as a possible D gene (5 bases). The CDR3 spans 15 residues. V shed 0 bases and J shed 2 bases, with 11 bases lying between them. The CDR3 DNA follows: TGTGCCAGCAGTTTAGCCGGGGATTATGCCTACGAGCAGTACTTC. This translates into CASSLAGDYAYEQYF.

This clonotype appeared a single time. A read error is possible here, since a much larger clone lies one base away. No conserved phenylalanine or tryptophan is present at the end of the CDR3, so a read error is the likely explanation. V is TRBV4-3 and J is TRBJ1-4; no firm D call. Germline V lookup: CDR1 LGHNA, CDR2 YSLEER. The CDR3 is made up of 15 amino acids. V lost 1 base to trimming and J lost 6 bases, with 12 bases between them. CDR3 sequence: CASSQGMSAYEKLFL. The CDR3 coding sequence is TGCGCCAGCAGCCAAGGGATGTCAGCCTATGAAAAACTGTTTCTT.

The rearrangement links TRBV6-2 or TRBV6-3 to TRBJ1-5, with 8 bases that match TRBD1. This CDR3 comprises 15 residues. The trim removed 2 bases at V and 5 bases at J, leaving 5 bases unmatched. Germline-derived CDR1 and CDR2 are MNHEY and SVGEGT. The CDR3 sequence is CASSYTSGGDQPQHF. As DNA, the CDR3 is TGTGCCAGCAGTTACACCTCAGGGGGCGATCAGCCCCAGCATTTT.

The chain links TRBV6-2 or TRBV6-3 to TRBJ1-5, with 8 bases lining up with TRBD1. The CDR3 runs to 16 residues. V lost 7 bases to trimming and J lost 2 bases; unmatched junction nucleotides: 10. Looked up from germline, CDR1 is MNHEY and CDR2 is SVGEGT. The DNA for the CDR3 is TGTGCCAGCACCCAGGACAGGGTGTGGGGCAATCAGCCCCAGCATTTT. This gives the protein CASTQDRVWGNQPQHF.

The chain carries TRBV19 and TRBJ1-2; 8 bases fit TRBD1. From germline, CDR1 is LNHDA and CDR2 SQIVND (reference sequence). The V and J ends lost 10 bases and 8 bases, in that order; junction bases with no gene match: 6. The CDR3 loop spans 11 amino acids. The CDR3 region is CATRTGPGYTF. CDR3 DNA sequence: TGTGCCACACGGACAGGGCCGGGCTACACCTTC.

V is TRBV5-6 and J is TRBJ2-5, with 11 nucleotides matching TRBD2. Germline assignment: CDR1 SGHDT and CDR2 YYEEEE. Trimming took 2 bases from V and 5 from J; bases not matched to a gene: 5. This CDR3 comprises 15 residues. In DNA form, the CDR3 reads TGTGCCAGCAGCTTAACTAGCGGGAGTGGGGAGACCCAGTACTTC. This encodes CASSLTSGSGETQYF.

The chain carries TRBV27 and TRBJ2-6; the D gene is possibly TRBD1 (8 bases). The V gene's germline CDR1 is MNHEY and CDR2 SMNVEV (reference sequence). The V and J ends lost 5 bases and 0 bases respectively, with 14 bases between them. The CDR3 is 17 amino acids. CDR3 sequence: CASSPYRGGSGANVLTF. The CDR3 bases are TGTGCCAGCAGTCCATACAGGGGGGGCTCTGGGGCCAACGTCCTGACTTTC.

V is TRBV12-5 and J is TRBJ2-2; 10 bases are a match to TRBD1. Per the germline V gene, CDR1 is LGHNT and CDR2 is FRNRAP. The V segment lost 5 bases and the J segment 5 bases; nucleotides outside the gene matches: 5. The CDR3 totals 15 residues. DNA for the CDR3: TGTGCTAGTGGTCCGGGACAGGGGAAAACCGGGGAGCTGTTTTTT. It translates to CASGPGQGKTGELFF. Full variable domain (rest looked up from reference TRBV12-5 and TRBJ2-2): DARVTQTPRHKVTEMGQEVTMRCQPILGHNTVFWYRQTMMQGLELLAYFRNRAPLDDSGMPKDRFSAEMPDATLATLKIQPSEPRDSAVYFCASGPGQGKTGELFFGEGSRLTVL.

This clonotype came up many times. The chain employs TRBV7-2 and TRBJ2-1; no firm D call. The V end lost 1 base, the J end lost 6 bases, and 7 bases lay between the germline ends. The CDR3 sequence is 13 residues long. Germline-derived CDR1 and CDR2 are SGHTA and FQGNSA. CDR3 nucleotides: TGTGCCAGCAGCTTAGATCCGGGCAATGAGCAGTTCTTC. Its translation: CASSLDPGNEQFF.

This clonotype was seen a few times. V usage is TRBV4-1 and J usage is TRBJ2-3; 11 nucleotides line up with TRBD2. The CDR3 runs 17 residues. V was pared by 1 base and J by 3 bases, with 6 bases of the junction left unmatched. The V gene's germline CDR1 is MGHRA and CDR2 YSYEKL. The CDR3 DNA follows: TGCGCCAGCAGCCAAGGCTTAGCGGGGGGGCGTACAGATACGCAGTATTTT. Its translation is CASSQGLAGGRTDTQYF.

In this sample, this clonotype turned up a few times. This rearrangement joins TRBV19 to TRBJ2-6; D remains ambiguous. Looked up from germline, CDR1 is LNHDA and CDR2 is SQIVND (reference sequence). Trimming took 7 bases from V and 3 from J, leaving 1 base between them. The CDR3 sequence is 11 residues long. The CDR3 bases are TGTGCCAGTATTGGGGCCAACGTCCTGACTTTC. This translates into CASIGANVLTF.

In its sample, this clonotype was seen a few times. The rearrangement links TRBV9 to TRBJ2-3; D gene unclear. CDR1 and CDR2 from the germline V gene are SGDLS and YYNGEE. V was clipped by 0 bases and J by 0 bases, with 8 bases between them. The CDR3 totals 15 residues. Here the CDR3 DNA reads TGTGCCAGCAGCGTAGCCGTGGCCAGCACAGATACGCAGTATTTT. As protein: CASSVAVASTDTQYF. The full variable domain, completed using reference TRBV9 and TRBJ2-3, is DSGVTQTPKHLITATGQRVTLRCSPRSGDLSVYWYQQSLDQGLQFLIQYYNGEERAKGNILERFSAQQFPDLHSELNLSSLELGDSALYFCASSVAVASTDTQYFGPGTRLTVL.

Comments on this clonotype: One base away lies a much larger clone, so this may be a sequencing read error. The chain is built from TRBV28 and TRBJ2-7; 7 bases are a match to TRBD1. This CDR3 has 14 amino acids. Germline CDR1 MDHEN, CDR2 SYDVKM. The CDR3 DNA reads TGTGCCAGCAGTTTATTCGGACAGGCCTACGAGCAGCACTTC. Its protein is CASSLFGQAYEQHF.

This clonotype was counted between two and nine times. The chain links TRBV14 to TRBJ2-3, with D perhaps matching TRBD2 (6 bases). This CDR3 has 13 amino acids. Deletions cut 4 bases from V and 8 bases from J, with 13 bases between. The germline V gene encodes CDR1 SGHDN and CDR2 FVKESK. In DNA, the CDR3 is TGTGCCAGCAGCCGATCCCCCGGGGGTACGCAGTATTTT. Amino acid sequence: CASSRSPGGTQYF.

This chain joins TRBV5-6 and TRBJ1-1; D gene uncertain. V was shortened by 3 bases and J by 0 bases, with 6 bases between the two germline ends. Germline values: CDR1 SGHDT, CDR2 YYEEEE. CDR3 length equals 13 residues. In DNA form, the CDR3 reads TGTGCCAGCAGCTATACGGTGAACACTGAAGCTTTCTTT. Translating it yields CASSYTVNTEAFF. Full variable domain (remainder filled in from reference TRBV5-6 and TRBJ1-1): DAGVTQSPTHLIKTRGQQVTLRCSPKSGHDTVSWYQQALGQGPQFIFQYYEEEERQRGNFPDRFSGHQFPNYSSELNVNALLLGDSALYLCASSYTVNTEAFFGQGTRLTVV.